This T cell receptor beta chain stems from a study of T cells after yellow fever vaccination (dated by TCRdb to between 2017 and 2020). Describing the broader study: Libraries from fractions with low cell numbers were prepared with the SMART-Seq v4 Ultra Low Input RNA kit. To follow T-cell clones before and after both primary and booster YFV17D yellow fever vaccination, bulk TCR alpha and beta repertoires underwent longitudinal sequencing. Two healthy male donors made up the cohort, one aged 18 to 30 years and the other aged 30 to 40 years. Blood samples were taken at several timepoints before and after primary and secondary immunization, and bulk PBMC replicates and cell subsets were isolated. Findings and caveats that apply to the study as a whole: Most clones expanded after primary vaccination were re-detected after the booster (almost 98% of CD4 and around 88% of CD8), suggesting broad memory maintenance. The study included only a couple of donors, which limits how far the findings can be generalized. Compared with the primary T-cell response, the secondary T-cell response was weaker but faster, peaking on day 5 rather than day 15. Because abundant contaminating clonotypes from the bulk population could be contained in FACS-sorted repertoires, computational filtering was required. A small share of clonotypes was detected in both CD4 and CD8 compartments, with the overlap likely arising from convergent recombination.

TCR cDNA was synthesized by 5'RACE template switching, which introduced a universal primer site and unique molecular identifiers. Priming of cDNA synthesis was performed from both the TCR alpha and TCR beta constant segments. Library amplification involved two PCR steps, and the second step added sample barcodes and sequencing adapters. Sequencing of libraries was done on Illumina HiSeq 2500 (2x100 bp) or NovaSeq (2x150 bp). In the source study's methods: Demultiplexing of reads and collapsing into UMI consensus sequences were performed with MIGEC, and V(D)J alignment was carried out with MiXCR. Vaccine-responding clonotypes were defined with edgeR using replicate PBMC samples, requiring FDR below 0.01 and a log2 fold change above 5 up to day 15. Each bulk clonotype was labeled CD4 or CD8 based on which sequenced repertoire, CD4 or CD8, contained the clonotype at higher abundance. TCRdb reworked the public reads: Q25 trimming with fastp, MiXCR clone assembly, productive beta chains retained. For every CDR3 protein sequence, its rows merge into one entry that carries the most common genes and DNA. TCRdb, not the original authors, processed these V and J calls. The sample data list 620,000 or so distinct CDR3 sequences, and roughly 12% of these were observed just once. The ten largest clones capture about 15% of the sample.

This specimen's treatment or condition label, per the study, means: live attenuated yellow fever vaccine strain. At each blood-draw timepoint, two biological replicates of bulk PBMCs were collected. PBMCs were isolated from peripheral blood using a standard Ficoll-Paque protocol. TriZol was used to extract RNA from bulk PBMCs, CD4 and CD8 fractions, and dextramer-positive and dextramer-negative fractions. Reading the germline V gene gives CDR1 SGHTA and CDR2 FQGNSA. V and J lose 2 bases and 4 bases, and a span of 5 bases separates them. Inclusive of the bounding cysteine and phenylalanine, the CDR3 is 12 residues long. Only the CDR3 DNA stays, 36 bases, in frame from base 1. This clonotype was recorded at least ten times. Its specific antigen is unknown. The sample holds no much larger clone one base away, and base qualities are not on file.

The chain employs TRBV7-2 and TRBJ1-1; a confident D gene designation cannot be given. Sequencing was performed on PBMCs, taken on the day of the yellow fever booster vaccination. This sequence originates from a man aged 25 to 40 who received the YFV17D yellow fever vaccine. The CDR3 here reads CASSLTGTEAFF. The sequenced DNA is TGTGCCAGCAGCTTAACGGGCACTGAAGCTTTCTTT. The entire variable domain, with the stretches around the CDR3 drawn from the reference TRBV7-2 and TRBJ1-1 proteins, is GAGVSQSPSNKVTEKGKDVELRCDPISGHTALYWYRQSLGQGLEFLIYFQGNSAPDKSGLPSDRFSAERTGGSVSTLTIQRTQQEDSAVYLCASSLTGTEAFFGQGTRLTVV.